A selection of T cell receptor beta chains follows, all from one sample in a study of CD8+CD57+ T cells in acquired aplastic anemia. TCRdb used MiXCR to reprocess the reads, holding one entry per CDR3 protein. The table lists a few hundred thousand distinct CDR3 sequences, roughly 57% of them singletons. Sequenced: sorted CD4+, CD8+, or CD8+CD57+ T cells (not recorded which) from PBMCs. These receptors came from a human donor in good health. The CDR3 runs from the conserved cysteine through the conserved F or W. Each record gives: D gene, J gene, V gene, clone size, CDR3 DNA, CDR3 protein. D genes are given only for firm matches. Where a row states a size, it is once, few, many or the class of an expanded clone; other rows omit it.

- TRBJ2-7 TRBV7-9 - TGTGCCAGCAGCGTAACAGGGGGGGCCTACGAGCAGTACTTC CASSVTGGAYEQYF
- TRBJ1-1 TRBV6-4 once TGTGCCAGCAGTGCAGAACAGGGTGTAACTGAAGCTTTCTTT CASSAEQGVTEAFF
TRBD1 TRBJ2-2 TRBV11-3 many TGTGCCAGCAGCCTGGGACAGACGAACACCGGGGAGCTGTTTTTT CASSLGQTNTGELFF
TRBD2 TRBJ2-1 TRBV9 - TGTGCCAGCCAAGGGCTAGCGGGAGGGGGTGAGCAGTTCTTC CASQGLAGGGEQFF
TRBD1 TRBJ2-1 TRBV12-3/TRBV12-4 - TGTGCCAGCAGTTTACCACAGGGGTACAATGAGCAGTTCTTC CASSLPQGYNEQFF
- TRBJ2-1 TRBV5-1 - TGCGCCAGCAGCTTGGGGGACCTTATCACCAACTACAATGAGCAGTTCTTC CASSLGDLITNYNEQFF
- TRBJ1-4 TRBV11-3 few TGTGCCAGCAGCCTCCGGACAGAATCCTTACAACCTAATGAAAAACTGTTTTTT CASSLRTESLQPNEKLFF
- TRBJ2-2 TRBV19 - TGTGCCAGTAGTATGGGGCGGGCTGGCGGGGAGCTGTTTTTT CASSMGRAGGELFF
TRBD2 TRBJ2-7 TRBV4-2 - TGTGCCAGCGGCCAATCAACTAGCGAATCCTACGAGCAGTACTTC CASGQSTSESYEQYF
- TRBJ2-7 TRBV7-9 - TGTGCCAGCAGCTTAGTAGGAGGGGGCGAGCAGTACTTC CASSLVGGGEQYF
- TRBJ1-1 TRBV5-4 many TGTGCCAGCAGCTTGGGAGGAGGGGCTGAAGCTTTCTTT CASSLGGGAEAFF
- TRBJ1-5 TRBV7-2 - TGTGCCAGCAGTTCTCAATTAGGATCCAATCAGCCCCAGCATTTT CASSSQLGSNQPQHF
- TRBJ2-4 TRBV20-1 once TGCAGTGCTAGAGATCTTGGCCCGAGTGGGACTAACATTCAGTACTTC CSARDLGPSGTNIQYF
TRBD1 TRBJ1-4 TRBV2 - TGTGCCAGCAGCGTGGGACAGTCCCTCCTTGTCGGAGAAAAACTGTTTTTT CASSVGQSLLVGEKLFF
- TRBJ1-5 TRBV19 many TGTGCCAGTAGCACCTCGGGACTTTATAGCAATCAGCCCCAGCATTTT CASSTSGLYSNQPQHF
TRBD1 TRBJ2-7 TRBV6-5 - TGTGCCAGCAGTTACGATGTCAGGGGGTTAAGCGAGCAGTACTTC CASSYDVRGLSEQYF
- TRBJ2-1 TRBV11-2 - TGTGCCAGCAGCATCCTTCGAAATGAGCAGTTCTTC CASSILRNEQFF
TRBD2 TRBJ2-7 TRBV20-1 - TGCAGTGCTAGCCCCACTAGCGGGGAGTCCTACGAGCAGTACTTC CSASPTSGESYEQYF
- TRBJ2-1 TRBV4-1 - TGCGCCAGCAGCCAAAGGGGGACGAACGCCCCTAGTGAGCAGTTCTTC CASSQRGTNAPSEQFF
- TRBJ2-7 TRBV2 - TGTGCCAGCGAATACAGTCTCGAGCAGTACTTC CASEYSLEQYF
- TRBJ1-2 TRBV20-1 - TGCAGTGCCAAACCGAACTATGGCTACACCTTC CSAKPNYGYTF
- TRBJ1-5 TRBV2 - TGTGCCAGCAGTGGGGCAGGGAGAAATCAGCCCCAGCATTTT CASSGAGRNQPQHF
- TRBJ1-1 TRBV20-1 - TGCAGTGCTGGACCGGGACACCTCACTGAAGCTTTCTTT CSAGPGHLTEAFF
- TRBJ1-1 TRBV20-1 - TGCAGTGCCCCGATCATGGCGGTGGCTTTCTTT CSAPIMAVAFF
TRBD2 TRBJ2-1 TRBV7-7 - TGTGCTAGCAGCCCAGAAAGCGGGAGGGCCACGAATGAGCAGTTCTTC CASSPESGRATNEQFF
- TRBJ1-5 TRBV10-3 - TGTGCCATCAGTGTACAGGGAAGCAATCAGCCCCAGCATTTT CAISVQGSNQPQHF
TRBD2 TRBJ2-3 TRBV6-2/TRBV6-3 few TGTGCCAGCAGTTACCCCTCTAGCGGGGGGGCCTCATCCGGAGATACGCAGTATTTT CASSYPSSGGASSGDTQYF
TRBD2 TRBJ2-7 TRBV27 many TGTGCCAGCCAGACTAGCGGGAGAAACGAGCAGTACTTC CASQTSGRNEQYF
- TRBJ2-5 TRBV2 - TGTGCCAGCAGTGATCCCCGAGGAGGGGATGAGACCCAGTACTTC CASSDPRGGDETQYF
TRBD1 TRBJ1-1 TRBV19 - TGTGCCAGTAGTGAGGACAGGGAAACTGAAGCTTTCTTT CASSEDRETEAFF
- TRBJ2-7 TRBV19 many TGTGCCAGTAGTAACAGGGTGGCCTACGAGCAGTACTTC CASSNRVAYEQYF
- TRBJ2-5 TRBV20-1 - TGCAGTGCTATCCCAATACAGCTCGGCCAAGGAGAGACCCAGTACTTC CSAIPIQLGQGETQYF
TRBD2 TRBJ2-1 TRBV10-2 - TGCTCCAGCAGTGTAGTAGCGGGAGCGTACAATGAGCAATTCTTC CSSSVVAGAYNEQFF
- TRBJ1-4 TRBV6-6 many TGTGCCAGCAGTTCCGCGCTGTCTGAAAAACTGTTTTTT CASSSALSEKLFF
- TRBJ1-2 TRBV12-3/TRBV12-4 - TGTGCCAGCAGTCCGACTAGCTCGTACACCTTC CASSPTSSYTF
- TRBJ1-3 TRBV15 - TGTGCCACCAGCAGAGCAGGGATAAATGGAAACACCATATATTTT CATSRAGINGNTIYF
TRBD2 TRBJ2-1 TRBV7-6 many TGTGCCAGCAGCTATATAGGGACTAGCGCCTACAATGAGCAGTTCTTC CASSYIGTSAYNEQFF
TRBD1 TRBJ2-7 TRBV18 few TGTGCCAGCTCACCTCCGGGACAGGGGGACTACGAGCAGTACTTC CASSPPGQGDYEQYF
TRBD2 TRBJ2-5 TRBV7-6 - TGTGCCAGCAGCTTAGCGAGACTAGCGGGGGGTCGACGGGGCGAGACCCAGTACTTC CASSLARLAGGRRGETQYF
TRBD1 TRBJ2-7 TRBV7-9 - TGTGCCAGCAGCCGACAGGGGTTCTCCTACGAGCAGTACTTC CASSRQGFSYEQYF
TRBD2 TRBJ2-5 TRBV7-2 - TGTGCCAGCAGCTTGATACTTGCGAGCGGGGGGGTTCAAGAGACCCAGTACTTC CASSLILASGGVQETQYF
- TRBJ2-2 TRBV7-6 few TGTGCCAGCAGCTCCACTAACACCGGGGAGCTGTTTTTT CASSSTNTGELFF
- TRBJ2-7 TRBV7-8 few TGTGCCAGCAGCTTAGCCGGTGGGGCCAACGAGCAGTACTTC CASSLAGGANEQYF
- TRBJ1-2 TRBV7-9 - TGTGCCAGCAGCGCTAACCAGGGTTACTATGGCTACACCTTC CASSANQGYYGYTF
- TRBJ2-2 TRBV19 - TGTGCCAGTAGCGCCTATCTAGGAACACGTACCGGGGAGCTGTTTTTT CASSAYLGTRTGELFF
- TRBJ1-3 TRBV2 - TGTGCCAGCAGTGGTCCAGCCGATATTGGAAACACCATATATTTT CASSGPADIGNTIYF
- TRBJ2-5 TRBV6-2/TRBV6-3 - TGTGCCAGCAGTTACTCAGGCGGGATTTCATTC CASSYSGGISF
- TRBJ2-6 TRBV12-3/TRBV12-4 - TGTGCCAGCAGGGCCGCTCTATCCAACGTCCTGACTTTC CASRAALSNVLTF
- TRBJ2-2 TRBV19 - TGTGCCAGTAGTATCACTAGTGGGGAGCTGTTTTTT CASSITSGELFF
- TRBJ2-7 TRBV7-3 - TGTGCCAGCAGCTCAGCTATCGGGACCTCCTACGAGCAGTACTTC CASSSAIGTSYEQYF
- TRBJ1-1 TRBV25-1 - TGTGCCAGCAGTGAATTGAGTGGGGACCACCGTCAAGCTTTCTTT CASSELSGDHRQAFF
TRBD1 TRBJ1-2 TRBV5-4 - TGTGCCAGCAGCTTGAGGGGACAGGGAAACTATGGCTACACCTTC CASSLRGQGNYGYTF
TRBD1 TRBJ1-6 TRBV6-7 - TGTGCCAGCACTCACAGGGGGCTCCAATCACCCCTCCACTTT CASTHRGLQSPLHF
- TRBJ1-2 TRBV10-3 - TGTGCCATCGAGGCCAGGATTACAGGACAGTATTATGGCTACACCTTC CAIEARITGQYYGYTF
- TRBJ1-2 TRBV25-1 many TGTGCCAGCAGTTTCGTCAGGGATGGCTACACCTTC CASSFVRDGYTF